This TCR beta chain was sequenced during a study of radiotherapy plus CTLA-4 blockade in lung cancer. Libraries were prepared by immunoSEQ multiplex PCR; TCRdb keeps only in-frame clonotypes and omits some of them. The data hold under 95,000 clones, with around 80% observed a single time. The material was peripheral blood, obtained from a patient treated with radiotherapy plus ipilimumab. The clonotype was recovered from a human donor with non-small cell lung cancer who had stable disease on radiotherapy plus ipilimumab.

CDR3 sequence (DNA): TGTGCCAGCAGCTTGGCCATAGGGGCAACTAATGAAAAACTGTTTTTT. This translates into CASSLAIGATNEKLFF. The chain couples TRBV5-5 to TRBJ1-4, with TRBD1 as a possible D gene (5 bases). Germline loops: CDR1 SGHKS, CDR2 YYEKEE (reference sequence). Trimming stripped 0 bases from V and 0 bases from J, with 9 bases between. This CDR3 comprises 16 residues.